This T cell receptor beta chain derives from a study of shared clonotypes between healthy human individuals. TCRdb's copy holds only in-frame clones and misses some; the assay was immunoSEQ multiplex PCR. Of roughly 570,000 clones in the sample, more than 95% are singletons; the top ten hold 0.3%. V was shortened by 0 bases and J by 7 bases, with 16 bases between the two germline ends. This CDR3 has 15 residues. Germline assignment: CDR1 SGHRS and CDR2 YFSETQ. CD45RO-negative cells were positively selected for CCR7, leaving out terminally differentiated effector memory CD45RA+ cells. The donors, healthy adults who were HIV-negative, had experienced no recent acute infections or vaccinations. General observations from the study: Sharing across four donors was seen in approximately 5.2% of naive CD4 clonotypes. Across subsets, estimated richness was generally greater for naive than for memory populations.

Regarding this clone: As yet, its antigen is unknown.

This sequence joins TRBV5-1 and TRBJ1-1; tentative D call: TRBD1 (6 bases). The receptor comes from a man younger than 40 in good health. The material sequenced was naive CD8+ T cells sorted from blood. CDR3 sequence: CASSLESQGKDEAFF. The CDR3 DNA follows: TGCGCCAGCAGCTTGGAGTCGCAGGGGAAGGATGAAGCTTTCTTT.